This TCR beta chain came from a study of T-cell memory formation after mild COVID-19. Study background: Largely, TCR clusters stayed within a single donor. Findings and caveats of the study: From day 15 to 85, contracting clones were balanced between CD4 and CD8, whereas later expanders leaned toward CD4+. Pre-infection memory carried some responding clones, suggesting that cross-reactive memory joined.

MiXCR was run by TCRdb on the 5' RACE reads, yielding one entry per CDR3 protein. The table has about 440,000 distinct CDR3 sequences, around 20% seen once. On this clonotype itself: What it binds is unknown.

The CDR3 totals 13 residues. Germline V gene lookup returns CDR1 GTSNPN and CDR2 SVGIG (reference sequence). Trimming pared 0 bases from V and 3 bases from J, leaving 9 bases between. V is TRBV30 and J is TRBJ2-7; weak D call: TRBD1 (5 bases). The specimen sequenced was PBMCs or a T cell subset sorted from them (not recorded which). This clonotype was sampled from an adult woman who had mild COVID-19 (a few samples of this study predate the infection). Cell type and time point are not known. The CDR3 DNA reads as TGTGCCTGGAGTGTAGGGCAGGGCTACGAGCAGTACTTC. Translated, it gives CAWSVGQGYEQYF.